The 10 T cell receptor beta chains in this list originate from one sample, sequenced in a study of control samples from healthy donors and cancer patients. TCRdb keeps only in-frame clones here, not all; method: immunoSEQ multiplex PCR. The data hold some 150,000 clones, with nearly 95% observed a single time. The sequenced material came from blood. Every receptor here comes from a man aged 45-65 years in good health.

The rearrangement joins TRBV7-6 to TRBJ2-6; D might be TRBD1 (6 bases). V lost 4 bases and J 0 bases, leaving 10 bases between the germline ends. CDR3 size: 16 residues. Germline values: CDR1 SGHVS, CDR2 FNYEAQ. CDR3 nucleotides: TGTGCCAGCAGCTCGGGACATCCCTCTGGGGCCAACGTCCTGACTTTC. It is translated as CASSSGHPSGANVLTF.

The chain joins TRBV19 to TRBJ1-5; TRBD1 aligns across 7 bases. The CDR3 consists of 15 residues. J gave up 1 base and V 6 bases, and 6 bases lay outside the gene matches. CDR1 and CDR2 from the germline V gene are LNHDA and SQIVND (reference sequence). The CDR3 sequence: CASSQTGPSNQPQHF. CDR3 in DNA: TGTGCCAGTAGCCAGACAGGGCCAAGCAATCAGCCCCAGCATTTT.

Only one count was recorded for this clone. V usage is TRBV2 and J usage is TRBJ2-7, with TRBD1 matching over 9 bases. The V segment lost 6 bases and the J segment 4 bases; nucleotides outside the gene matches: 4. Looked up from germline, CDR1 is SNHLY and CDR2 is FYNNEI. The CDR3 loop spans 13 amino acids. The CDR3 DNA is TGTGCCAGCAGGGACAGGGGATGGTACGAGCAGTACTTC. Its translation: CASRDRGWYEQYF.

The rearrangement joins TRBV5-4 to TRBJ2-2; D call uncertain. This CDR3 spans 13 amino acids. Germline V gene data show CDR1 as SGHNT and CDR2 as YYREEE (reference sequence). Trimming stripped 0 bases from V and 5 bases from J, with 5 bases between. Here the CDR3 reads CASSLDSTGELFF. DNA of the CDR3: TGTGCCAGCAGCTTGGACTCTACCGGGGAGCTGTTTTTT.

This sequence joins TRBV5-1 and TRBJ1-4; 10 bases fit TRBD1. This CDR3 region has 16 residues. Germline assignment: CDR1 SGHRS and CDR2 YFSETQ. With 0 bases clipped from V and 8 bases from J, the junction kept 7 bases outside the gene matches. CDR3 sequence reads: CASSLELGTGDEKLFF. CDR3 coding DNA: TGCGCCAGCAGCTTGGAGTTGGGGACAGGGGACGAAAAACTGTTTTTT.

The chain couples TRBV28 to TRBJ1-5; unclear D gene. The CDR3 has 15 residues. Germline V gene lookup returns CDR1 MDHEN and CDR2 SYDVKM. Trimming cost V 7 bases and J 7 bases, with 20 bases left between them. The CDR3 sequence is CASTMAFGVEQPQHF. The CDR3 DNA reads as TGTGCCAGCACGATGGCCTTTGGGGTCGAACAGCCCCAGCATTTT.

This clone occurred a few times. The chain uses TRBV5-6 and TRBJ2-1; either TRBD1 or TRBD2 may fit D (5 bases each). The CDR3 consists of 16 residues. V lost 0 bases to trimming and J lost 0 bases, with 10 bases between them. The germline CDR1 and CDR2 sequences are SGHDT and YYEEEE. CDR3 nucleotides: TGTGCCAGCAGCTTGGTTGGGACCCCCTCCTACAATGAGCAGTTCTTC. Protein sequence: CASSLVGTPSYNEQFF.

The CDR3 DNA reads TGTGCCAGCAGTGGAGAGGGAATGGGCGGCTACACCTTC. Translation: CASSGEGMGGYTF. The rearrangement joins TRBV2 to TRBJ1-2; D gene uncertain. Per germline, CDR1 SNHLY and CDR2 FYNNEI. Deletions cut 4 bases from V and 8 bases from J, with 14 bases between. This CDR3 is built from 13 residues.

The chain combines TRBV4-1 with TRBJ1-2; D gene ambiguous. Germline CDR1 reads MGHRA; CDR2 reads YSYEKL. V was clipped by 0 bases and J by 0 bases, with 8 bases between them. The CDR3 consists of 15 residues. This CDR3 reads CASSQDPGANYGYTF. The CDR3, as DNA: TGCGCCAGCAGCCAAGATCCCGGAGCTAACTATGGCTACACCTTC.

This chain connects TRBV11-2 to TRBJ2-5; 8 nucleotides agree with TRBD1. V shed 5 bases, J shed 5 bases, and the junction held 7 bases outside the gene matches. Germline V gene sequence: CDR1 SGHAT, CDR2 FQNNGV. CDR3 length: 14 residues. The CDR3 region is CASSLQGARETQYF. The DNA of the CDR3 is TGTGCCAGCAGCCTTCAGGGGGCGCGTGAGACCCAGTACTTC.